This entry lists 5 T cell receptor beta chains sequenced from one sample in a study of breast tumors, draining lymph nodes, adjacent tissues. Breast cancer patients provided tissue from their axillary draining lymph nodes. TCRdb used MiXCR to reprocess the multiplex PCR reads, holding one entry per CDR3 protein. Of around 130,000 distinct CDR3 sequences detected, 21% appear once; the ten largest clones hold 2% to 2.5%. Sequencing used axillary lymph node tissue. The receptors derive from a female donor with breast cancer. Some clones in this sample may be carry-over from other donors' samples.

The table lists this clonotype with many counts. This sequence joins TRBV7-8 and TRBJ1-6; D possibly corresponds to TRBD1 (5 bases). The CDR3 extends over 14 amino acids. V lost 0 bases and J 8 bases, leaving 8 bases between the germline ends. The germline V gene encodes CDR1 SGHVS and CDR2 FQNEAQ. CDR3 in DNA: TGTGCCAGCAGCTTAGCGGGGGTTTATTCACCCCTCCACTTT. Its protein is CASSLAGVYSPLHF. Full variable domain (outside the CDR3, taken from reference TRBV7-8 and TRBJ1-6): GAGVSQSPRYKVAKRGQDVALRCDPISGHVSLFWYQQALGQGPEFLTYFQNEAQLDKSGLPSDRFFAERPEGSVSTLKIQRTQQEDSAVYLCASSLAGVYSPLHFGNGTRLTVT.

There are many counts of this clonotype. This rearrangement joins TRBV6-2 or TRBV6-3 to TRBJ2-7; D is unresolved. Looked up from germline, CDR1 is MNHEY and CDR2 is SVGEGT. The CDR3 covers 13 residues. The ends were cut back, 6 bases at V and 1 base at J, with 10 bases in the middle. The CDR3 sequence is CASSHGNSYEQYF. Written as DNA, the CDR3 is TGTGCCAGCAGCCACGGAAATTCCTACGAGCAGTACTTC.

This clonotype was recorded at least ten times. V and J are TRBV12-5 and TRBJ1-2; possibly TRBD1 for D (5 bases). Germline V lookup: CDR1 LGHNT, CDR2 FRNRAP. The CDR3 consists of 13 residues. V lost 2 bases and J 6 bases, leaving 10 bases between the germline ends. Written as DNA, the CDR3 is TGTGCTAGTGGTTTGAGACAGACGGATGGCTACACCTTC. Amino acids: CASGLRQTDGYTF. The full variable domain, with the rest looked up from reference TRBV12-5 and TRBJ1-2, is DARVTQTPRHKVTEMGQEVTMRCQPILGHNTVFWYRQTMMQGLELLAYFRNRAPLDDSGMPKDRFSAEMPDATLATLKIQPSEPRDSAVYFCASGLRQTDGYTFGSGTRLTVV.

In its sample, this clonotype was seen many times. This rearrangement joins TRBV19 to TRBJ2-7; 7 nucleotides match TRBD2. The CDR3 has 15 residues. Trimming at V came to 6 bases and at J to 4 bases, leaving 12 bases not matched to a gene. Germline loops: CDR1 LNHDA, CDR2 SQIVND (reference sequence). Written as DNA, the CDR3 is TGTGCCAGTAGCCCCGGGACGACCGGGGGGTACGAGCAGTACTTC. Its translation is CASSPGTTGGYEQYF.

This clonotype showed up many times. This chain links TRBV15 with TRBJ2-6, with 10 bases matching TRBD1. The length of the CDR3 is 18 residues. Per germline, CDR1 LNHNV and CDR2 YYDKDF (reference sequence). Unmatched junction bases numbered 10, after V lost 4 bases and J lost 4 bases. CDR3 nucleotides: TGTGCCACCAGCAACGGACAGGGGGTATCGGTAGGGGCCAACGTCCTGACTTTC. Its translation is CATSNGQGVSVGANVLTF.